Each of the 9 T cell receptor beta chains below was sequenced from the same sample in a study of identical twins. TCRdb redid the calling of the 5' RACE reads with MiXCR, one entry per CDR3 protein. The data contain around 470,000 distinct CDR3 sequences, 14% of them singletons. A further study also used this sample, focusing on yellow fever vaccine responses in identical twins.

Sequencing input: CD4+ T cells sorted from blood. Receptors were obtained from a woman aged 18 to 35 in good health.

The chain links TRBV6-1 to TRBJ2-5; D might be TRBD2 (6 bases). Germline V lookup: CDR1 MNHNS, CDR2 SASEGT. CDR3 length: 14 residues. Trimming took off 2 bases at V and 3 bases at J, with 10 bases between the two ends. The CDR3 sequence is CASSEIWTKETQYF. The CDR3 DNA follows: TGTGCCAGCAGTGAAATTTGGACTAAAGAGACCCAGTACTTC.

This clonotype has ten or more counts. V is TRBV12-3 or TRBV12-4 and J is TRBJ2-2, with D hard to call. CDR3 length: 15 amino acids. With 6 bases removed from V and 3 bases from J, the gap between germline ends came to 14 bases. CDR3 DNA sequence: TGTGCCAGCAGCCCTCTGGGGAAGGACACCGGGGAGCTGTTTTTT. Encoded protein: CASSPLGKDTGELFF.

This clonotype was observed at least ten times. CDR3 in DNA: TGTGCCAGCAGCTTGGGTCTAGATACGCAGTATTTT. It encodes CASSLGLDTQYF. The chain carries TRBV5-6 and TRBJ2-3; D gene unclear. The ends were cut back, 0 bases at V and 5 bases at J, with 4 bases in the middle. The CDR3 runs to 12 residues. CDR1 SGHDT and CDR2 YYEEEE come from the germline V gene.

The chain is built from TRBV28 and TRBJ2-5, with 8 bases lining up with TRBD1. The CDR3 runs to 15 residues. V shed 5 bases, J shed 4 bases, and the junction held 9 bases outside the gene matches. Germline lookup yields CDR1 MDHEN and CDR2 SYDVKM. The chain's CDR3 is CASSLRTGLRETQYF. The CDR3 DNA reads as TGTGCCAGCAGTCTTAGGACAGGGTTGAGAGAGACCCAGTACTTC.

The genes are TRBV3-1 and TRBJ2-1; the match to TRBD1 covers 7 bases. CDR1 and CDR2 (germline): LGHDT, YNNKEL (reference sequence). CDR3 length: 12 residues. V lost 2 bases to trimming and J lost 12 bases; unmatched junction nucleotides: 4. The CDR3: CASSQTGASQFF. The CDR3 region has the DNA TGTGCCAGCAGCCAAACAGGGGCCTCGCAGTTCTTC.

The chain has TRBV4-1 and TRBJ1-5, with 7 bases lining up with TRBD1. Germline-derived CDR1 and CDR2 are MGHRA and YSYEKL. This CDR3 is built from 15 residues. Germline trimming cut 2 bases from V and 1 base from J; bases unmatched to any gene: 2. CDR3 residues: CASSQQGESNQPQHF. CDR3 nucleotides: TGCGCCAGCAGCCAACAGGGGGAGAGCAATCAGCCCCAGCATTTT.

This clonotype was detected many times. The rearrangement uses TRBV7-2 and TRBJ2-7; TRBD1 matches 7 bases. Germline assignment: CDR1 SGHTA and CDR2 FQGNSA. The CDR3 is 14 amino acids. Trimming cost V 5 bases and J 4 bases; bases outside gene matches: 8. The CDR3, as DNA: TGTGCCAGCAGCCTAGGGGGACAGCCGTACGAGCAGTACTTC. Protein sequence: CASSLGGQPYEQYF.

The table lists this clonotype with a few counts. This chain links TRBV29-1 with TRBJ2-1, with D possibly TRBD2 on 7 matching bases. The CDR3 consists of 14 residues. V lost 8 bases to trimming and J lost 4 bases, with 18 bases between them. Germline V lookup: CDR1 SQVTM, CDR2 ANQGSEA. CDR3 in DNA: TGCAGCCTGACACAGGGACTATCTTACAATGAGCAGTTCTTC. As protein: CSLTQGLSYNEQFF.

The chain recombines TRBV3-1 with TRBJ1-2, with 8 bases matching TRBD1. The germline V gene has CDR1 LGHDT and CDR2 YNNKEL (reference sequence). This CDR3 region has 14 residues. V lost 3 bases to trimming and J lost 7 bases; unmatched junction nucleotides: 7. CDR3 protein: CASSQDRALGGYTF. Here the CDR3 DNA reads TGTGCCAGCAGCCAGGACAGGGCTTTAGGTGGCTACACCTTC.